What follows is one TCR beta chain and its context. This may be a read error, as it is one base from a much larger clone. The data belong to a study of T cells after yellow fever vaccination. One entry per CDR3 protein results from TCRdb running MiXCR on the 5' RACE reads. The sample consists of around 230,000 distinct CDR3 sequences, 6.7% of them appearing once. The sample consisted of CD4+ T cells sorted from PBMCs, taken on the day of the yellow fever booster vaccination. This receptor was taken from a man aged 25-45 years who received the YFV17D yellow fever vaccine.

As DNA, the CDR3 is TGCAGCGTCGGGACTAGCGGGAGGATCCGCACAGATACGCGGTATTTT. Translation gives CSVGTSGRIRTDTRYF. The V gene is TRBV29-1, the J gene TRBJ2-3; 15 bases match TRBD2. Germline CDR1 and CDR2: SQVTM and ANQGSEA. The CDR3 contains 16 residues.